This TCR beta chain was identified in a study of T-cell reconstitution after alpha-beta-depleted transplantation in children. This clonotype came up many times. Preparing the TCRbeta library involved the use of unique molecular identifiers. TCRdb recomputed calls from the PCR reads with MiXCR, one row per CDR3 protein. Of approximately 640,000 distinct CDR3 sequences listed, roughly 15% are singletons. The J segment lost 6 bases and the V segment lost 3 bases, leaving 2 bases of the junction unmatched. The CDR3 has 14 amino acids. This sample comprised PBMCs from the stem cell graft donor, obtained from the stem cell graft. This chain connects TRBV12-3 or TRBV12-4 to TRBJ1-5; 10 positions agree with TRBD1. This clonotype was sampled from a human donor who donated a stem cell graft to a child with acute myeloid leukemia. The chain's CDR3 is CASSFGTGVQPQHF. CDR3 DNA sequence: TGTGCCAGCAGTTTTGGGACAGGGGTTCAGCCCCAGCATTTT.